These 20 T cell receptor beta chains share one sample of origin, sequenced in a study of cytomegalovirus exposure and HLA in healthy donors. The PCR ran on 60 Vbeta and 13 Jbeta primers. Here immunoSEQ multiplex PCR was the method, and the copy in TCRdb shows in-frame clones only, minus some. The data contain more than 150,000 clones, 80% of them seen just once; the ten biggest clones take up about 0.7%. Sequenced sample: PBMCs. These receptors all come from a boy between 5 and 17 years old in good health and CMV-seronegative.

This chain uses TRBV29-1 with TRBJ1-4; D gene unclear. This CDR3 region has 13 residues. The germline CDR1 and CDR2 sequences are SQVTM and ANQGSEA. V was clipped by 0 bases and J by 7 bases, with 9 bases between them. CDR3 protein: CSVEDGGLEKLFF. The CDR3 bases are TGCAGCGTTGAAGACGGCGGCCTTGAAAAACTGTTTTTT. Together with reference TRBV29-1 and TRBJ1-4, the CDR3 gives the full variable domain: SAVISQKPSRDICQRGTSLTIQCQVDSQVTMMFWYRQQPGQSLTLIATANQGSEATYESGFVIDKFPISRPNLTFSTLTVSNMSPEDSSIYLCSVEDGGLEKLFFGSGTQLSVL.

The chain is built from TRBV5-1 and TRBJ1-1, with D hard to call. Per germline, CDR1 SGHRS and CDR2 YFSETQ. The CDR3 length is 15 residues. Trimming removed 4 bases from V and 1 base from J, with 14 bases in between. CDR3 loop: CASSQTTPGNTEAFF. For the CDR3, the DNA is TGCGCCAGCAGCCAAACCACCCCCGGGAACACTGAAGCTTTCTTT.

This chain joins TRBV12-5 and TRBJ2-7; 9 bases match TRBD1. Germline loops: CDR1 LGHNT, CDR2 FRNRAP. The CDR3 has 16 residues. The J segment lost 3 bases and the V segment lost 1 base, leaving 7 bases of the junction unmatched. The CDR3 nucleotides are TGTGCTAGTGGTTTGGAGACCGGGACAGGGCTCTACGAGCAGTACTTC. Residues: CASGLETGTGLYEQYF.

This clone came up a few times. V is TRBV6-6 and J is TRBJ2-1, with TRBD1 matching 9 bases. Germline CDR1 MNHNY, CDR2 SVGAGI (reference sequence). The CDR3 loop spans 15 amino acids. Trimming at V came to 6 bases and at J to 5 bases, leaving 8 bases not matched to a gene. The CDR3 nucleotides read TGTGCCAGCAGCCGCCGACAGGGGGACCACAATGAGCAGTTCTTC. Its translation: CASSRRQGDHNEQFF.

As concerns this clone: Germline and junction disagree at one end, which may indicate a read error. The V gene is TRBV7-9, the J gene TRBJ1-4; 7 positions match TRBD1. The germline V gene encodes CDR1 SEHNR and CDR2 FQNEAQ (reference sequence). The length of the CDR3 is 16 residues. In DNA form, the CDR3 reads TGTTCCAGCAGCTTAGGACAGGCGGCAACTAATGAAAAACTGTTTTTT. It is translated as CSSSLGQAATNEKLFF.

This clone has a single count. The CDR3 DNA reads as TGTGCCAGCAGTGGACAGGCGCCCCCACTCCCACCCCTCCACTTT. The encoded protein is CASSGQAPPLPPLHF. This chain connects TRBV6-5 to TRBJ1-6, with 7 nucleotides matching TRBD1. V lost 5 bases to trimming and J lost 11 bases; unmatched junction nucleotides: 12. This CDR3 comprises 15 residues. Germline CDR1 reads MNHEY; CDR2 reads SVGAGI.

This clone was seen only a few times. The chain combines TRBV6-5 with TRBJ1-6; perhaps TRBD1 as D (6 bases). Germline CDR1 is MNHEY and CDR2 is SVGAGI. This CDR3 is 15 amino acids long. V dropped 4 bases and J dropped 7 bases, with 14 bases sitting between them. CDR3 DNA sequence: TGTGCCAGCAGTTTGACAGGTTCAGGGAATTCACCCCTCCACTTT. Protein sequence: CASSLTGSGNSPLHF.

V gene TRBV15 combines with J gene TRBJ2-1; 9 bases map to TRBD2. The CDR3 sequence is 17 residues long. V lost 0 bases to trimming and J lost 0 bases; unmatched junction nucleotides: 3. Per the germline V gene, CDR1 is LNHNV and CDR2 is YYDKDF (reference sequence). The CDR3 DNA sequence: TGTGCCACCAGCAGAGATAGACTAGCGGACTCCTACAATGAGCAGTTCTTC. The encoded protein is CATSRDRLADSYNEQFF.

The chain employs TRBV4-1 and TRBJ2-1; 9 bases are shared with TRBD2. The CDR3 loop spans 16 amino acids. Per germline, CDR1 MGHRA and CDR2 YSYEKL. The V and J ends lost 6 bases and 6 bases, in that order; junction bases with no gene match: 12. The CDR3 is CASSRTQASGVNEQFF. As DNA, the CDR3 is TGCGCCAGCAGTCGAACGCAGGCTAGCGGGGTCAATGAGCAGTTCTTC.

This chain connects TRBV7-3 to TRBJ2-1, with TRBD1 identical over 8 bases. The ends lost 5 bases at V and 7 bases at J; junction bases unmatched: 4. The CDR3 spans 13 residues. CDR1 is SGHTA and CDR2 is FQGTGA in the germline V gene. CDR3 sequence: CASSENRGNEQFF. The CDR3 bases are TGTGCCAGCAGCGAAAACAGGGGGAATGAGCAGTTCTTC.

The chain uses TRBV7-3 and TRBJ2-1; 11 positions agree with TRBD2. The CDR3 extends over 17 amino acids. Germline V gene lookup returns CDR1 SGHTA and CDR2 FQGTGA. With 1 base clipped from V and 5 bases from J, the junction kept 7 bases outside the gene matches. The CDR3 DNA is TGTGCCAGCAGCTTAATTTCAGGGACTAGCGGAAACAATGAGCAGTTCTTC. Protein: CASSLISGTSGNNEQFF.

The chain employs TRBV19 and TRBJ1-2, with TRBD1 as a possible D gene (6 bases). The CDR3 sequence is 14 residues long. V was cut by 9 bases and J by 0 bases, with 14 bases left in between. Germline V lookup: CDR1 LNHDA, CDR2 SQIVND (reference sequence). CDR3: CASGKDSTNYGYTF. CDR3 in DNA: TGTGCCAGCGGAAAGGACAGCACTAACTATGGCTACACCTTC.

The rearrangement joins TRBV4-1 to TRBJ2-7; TRBD1 matches at 9 bases. Trimming took 4 bases from V and 2 from J; bases not matched to a gene: 15. Germline CDR1 is MGHRA and CDR2 is YSYEKL. This CDR3 spans 18 amino acids. The CDR3 protein is CASSRSIRGTGLTYEQYF. The CDR3 DNA reads TGCGCCAGCAGCCGCAGCATCCGAGGGACAGGGCTTACCTACGAGCAGTACTTC.

The V call is TRBV9, the J call TRBJ1-1, with D possibly being TRBD1 (6 bases). The CDR3 is 16 residues long. Deletions cut 3 bases from V and 1 base from J, with 16 bases between. The germline CDR1 and CDR2 sequences are SGDLS and YYNGEE. The CDR3 region is CASSEGVLGGNTEAFF. The CDR3 DNA sequence: TGTGCCAGCAGCGAGGGGGTATTAGGGGGGAACACTGAAGCTTTCTTT. The entire variable domain, with the rest obtained from reference TRBV9 and TRBJ1-1, is as follows: DSGVTQTPKHLITATGQRVTLRCSPRSGDLSVYWYQQSLDQGLQFLIQYYNGEERAKGNILERFSAQQFPDLHSELNLSSLELGDSALYFCASSEGVLGGNTEAFFGQGTRLTVV.

This clone has a single count. The chain recombines TRBV7-2 with TRBJ1-1; D not certain. Looked up from germline, CDR1 is SGHTA and CDR2 is FQGNSA. V was trimmed by 5 bases and J by 1 base, leaving 11 bases between them. This CDR3 has 14 residues. As DNA, the CDR3 is TGTGCCAGCAGCCCCCGGTCCAAGAACACTGAAGCTTTCTTT. It codes for CASSPRSKNTEAFF.

The chain combines TRBV4-2 with TRBJ2-3; a possible D gene is TRBD2 (6 bases). This CDR3 contains 14 residues. V was cut by 4 bases and J by 7 bases, with 15 bases left in between. CDR1 and CDR2 from the germline V gene are LGHNA and YNFKEQ. This CDR3 is CASSLPGDAYTQYF. As DNA, the CDR3 is TGTGCCAGCAGCCTCCCGGGGGACGCCTATACGCAGTATTTT.

J is TRBJ1-5 and V is TRBV4-2, with D unresolved. The CDR3 loop spans 17 amino acids. V was shortened by 0 bases and J by 9 bases, with 21 bases between the two germline ends. The germline CDR1 and CDR2 sequences are LGHNA and YNFKEQ. The CDR3 spells CASSQEGGGALSGPQHF. DNA of the CDR3: TGTGCCAGCAGCCAAGAGGGCGGAGGAGCCTTATCCGGGCCCCAGCATTTT.

The chain employs TRBV19 and TRBJ1-1; D gene unclear. The CDR3 is made up of 12 amino acids. Trimming pared 5 bases from V and 6 bases from J, leaving 10 bases between. Germline values: CDR1 LNHDA, CDR2 SQIVND (reference sequence). Here the CDR3 reads CASSPYGAEAFF. In DNA, the CDR3 is TGTGCCAGTAGTCCGTACGGGGCTGAAGCTTTCTTT.

V usage is TRBV9 and J usage is TRBJ1-2; D unclear. CDR1 is SGDLS, CDR2 YYNGEE, per germline. The CDR3 consists of 16 residues. Between the trimmed V and J ends, which lost 0 bases and 2 bases, there was a span of 14 bases. CDR3 region: CASSVGSREYNYGYTF. Written as DNA, the CDR3 is TGTGCCAGCAGCGTAGGCTCCCGGGAATACAACTATGGCTACACCTTC.

This clone was seen only a few times. The V gene is TRBV19, the J gene TRBJ1-4, with 8 bases that match TRBD1. The CDR3 is made up of 15 amino acids. The V gene end was trimmed by 3 bases and the J gene end by 7 bases; junction bases not matched to a gene: 7. The V gene's germline CDR1 is LNHDA and CDR2 SQIVND (reference sequence). CDR3 sequence: CASSILLGTGEKLFF. In DNA, the CDR3 is TGTGCCAGTAGTATTTTACTTGGGACAGGTGAAAAACTGTTTTTT.